These 20 T cell receptor beta chains were sequenced from one sample in a study of coeliac disease. TCRdb keeps only in-frame clones here, not all; method: immunoSEQ multiplex PCR. The sample lists roughly 3,700 clones; 64% were seen once. Sequencing was performed on lymphocytes from the gut lamina propria. All receptors derive from a woman aged 25 to 39 without celiac disease.

This clone was detected a few times. The chain joins TRBV19 to TRBJ2-2; perhaps TRBD1 as D (6 bases). CDR1 and CDR2 (germline): LNHDA, SQIVND (reference sequence). V lost 5 bases, J lost 3 bases, and 13 bases lay in between. The CDR3 runs to 15 residues. The CDR3 spells CASSARQGYTGELFF. CDR3 nucleotides: TGTGCCAGTAGTGCCAGGCAGGGGTACACCGGGGAGCTGTTTTTT.

The sample holds a few counts of this clone. The chain employs TRBV18 and TRBJ2-3, with 8 nucleotides matching TRBD2. Trimming took 3 bases from V and 3 from J; bases not matched to a gene: 11. Germline-derived CDR1 and CDR2 are KGHSH and LQKENI. CDR3 length equals 17 residues. The CDR3 DNA is TGTGCCAGCTCACCCCGCTCCCGGGGGGGGTTTACAGATACGCAGTATTTT. Its translation is CASSPRSRGGFTDTQYF.

A single count supports this clone. The chain recombines TRBV18 with TRBJ2-2; 10 nucleotides agree with TRBD2. The CDR3 totals 16 residues. Trimming removed 2 bases from V and 5 bases from J; junction bases left unmatched: 5. The germline CDR1 and CDR2 sequences are KGHSH and LQKENI. In DNA, the CDR3 is TGTGCCAGCTCACCAGCCAGCGGGGGGGCGACCGGGGAGCTGTTTTTT. This encodes CASSPASGGATGELFF.

This chain uses TRBV2 with TRBJ2-7; D unclear. Trimming took off 2 bases at V and 0 bases at J, with 5 bases between the two ends. Germline V gene data show CDR1 as SNHLY and CDR2 as FYNNEI. The CDR3 is 13 amino acids. DNA for the CDR3: TGTGCCAGCAGTGAAACTTACTCCTACGAGCAGTACTTC. Translated: CASSETYSYEQYF. The whole variable domain, remainder taken from reference TRBV2 and TRBJ2-7, is EPEVTQTPSHQVTQMGQEVILRCVPISNHLYFYWYRQILGQKVEFLVSFYNNEISEKSEIFDDQFSVERPDGSNFTLKIRSTKLEDSAMYFCASSETYSYEQYFGPGTRLTVT.

A few counts support this clone. The rearrangement links TRBV29-1 to TRBJ2-1, with 10 bases identical to TRBD1. Trimming took 6 bases from V and 8 from J; bases not matched to a gene: 19. Germline V gene sequence: CDR1 SQVTM, CDR2 ANQGSEA. CDR3 length equals 17 residues. The CDR3 spells CSVGIFGTGDPRDEQFF. The CDR3 DNA sequence: TGCAGCGTGGGGATTTTTGGGACAGGGGACCCGCGTGATGAGCAGTTCTTC.

V usage is TRBV5-1 and J usage is TRBJ2-7, with a possible D match to TRBD2 (5 bases). Germline CDR1 reads SGHRS; CDR2 reads YFSETQ. Trimming removed 6 bases at V and 3 bases at J, with 13 bases between. CDR3 length: 13 residues. CDR3 DNA sequence: TGCGCCAGCACCTCAACCGGGAACTACGAGCAGTACTTC. Translated: CASTSTGNYEQYF. Combining the CDR3 with reference TRBV5-1 and TRBJ2-7 gives the whole variable domain KAGVTQTPRYLIKTRGQQVTLSCSPISGHRSVSWYQQTPGQGLQFLFEYFSETQRNKGNFPGRFSGRQFSNSRSEMNVSTLELGDSALYLCASTSTGNYEQYFGPGTRLTVT.

The chain recombines TRBV2 with TRBJ1-2; D possibly corresponds to TRBD1 (5 bases). CDR1 SNHLY and CDR2 FYNNEI come from the germline V gene. The CDR3 totals 16 residues. The germline V and J ends were trimmed by 3 bases and 3 bases, with 17 bases remaining between them. The CDR3, as DNA: TGTGCCAGCAGTGATAGTGGGGCCAACGCTTACTATGGCTACACCTTC. Protein: CASSDSGANAYYGYTF.

V usage is TRBV10-3 and J usage is TRBJ1-2; D is possibly TRBD1 (5 bases). The V end lost 3 bases, the J end lost 6 bases, and 23 bases lay between the germline ends. The CDR3 sequence is 17 residues long. CDR1 and CDR2 (germline): ENHRY, SYGVKD. The CDR3 sequence: CAISDQGREGFQHGYTF. The CDR3 bases are TGTGCCATCAGTGACCAAGGCAGGGAGGGATTTCAACATGGCTACACCTTC.

This rearrangement joins TRBV28 to TRBJ2-5; 9 positions match TRBD1. The DNA end is a closer match to TRBJ2-7, so the J assignment may be wrong. Germline assignment: CDR1 MDHEN and CDR2 SYDVKM. The CDR3 length is 14 residues. The CDR3 region has the DNA TGTGCCAGCAGTCCTACAGGGGGCAAGTACGAGCAGTACTTC. Amino acid sequence: CASSPTGGKYEQYF.

This clone showed up just a few times. The rearrangement joins TRBV4-1 to TRBJ2-3; 12 bases map to TRBD2. After removal of 2 bases from V and 6 bases from J, the junction contained 6 bases not matched to a gene. Germline V gene data show CDR1 as MGHRA and CDR2 as YSYEKL. This CDR3 comprises 16 residues. Here the CDR3 DNA reads TGCGCCAGCAGCCAATCCGGGACTAGCGGGTCGGATACGCAGTATTTT. Its translation is CASSQSGTSGSDTQYF.

V usage is TRBV10-2 and J usage is TRBJ2-1; no clear D gene. The CDR3 consists of 16 residues. Germline values: CDR1 WSHSY, CDR2 SAAADI. With 8 bases removed from V and 0 bases from J, the gap between germline ends came to 17 bases. The CDR3 DNA reads as TGCGCCAGCCGAATTCTGGTTGGCAACTCCTACAATGAGCAGTTCTTC. It yields the protein CASRILVGNSYNEQFF.

This clone was seen just once. The genes are TRBV27 and TRBJ2-7; perhaps TRBD1 as D (6 bases). The CDR3 sequence is 15 residues long. The V and J ends lost 5 bases and 3 bases respectively, with 17 bases between them. The germline V gene has CDR1 MNHEY and CDR2 SMNVEV (reference sequence). CDR3 bases: TGTGCCAGCAGTCCCTGGACAGCAGACTACTACGAGCAGTACTTC. Translating gives CASSPWTADYYEQYF.

The rearrangement links TRBV4-1 to TRBJ2-2, with D unresolved. The germline V gene encodes CDR1 MGHRA and CDR2 YSYEKL. This CDR3 region has 16 residues. The germline V and J ends were trimmed by 2 bases and 0 bases, with 10 bases remaining between them. The CDR3 here is CASSQPRLTNTGELFF. Here the CDR3 DNA reads TGCGCCAGCAGCCAACCGAGATTAACGAACACCGGGGAGCTGTTTTTT.

This clone was counted a few times. This chain uses TRBV6-5 with TRBJ1-2, with 10 bases identical to TRBD1. In germline, CDR1 is MNHEY, CDR2 SVGAGI. The CDR3 has 13 residues. Trimming at V came to 1 base and at J to 7 bases, leaving 0 bases not matched to a gene. CDR3 nucleotide sequence: TGTGCCAGCAGTTACTGGACAGGGGGTGGCTACACCTTC. Its protein product is CASSYWTGGGYTF.

For this clone: This CDR3 is also generated by other DNA sequences in the sample. CDR3 sequence (DNA): TGTGCCAGCAGCTCTAACGCAGGCACCGGCACTGAAGCTTTCTTT. This translates into CASSSNAGTGTEAFF. The chain combines TRBV7-2 with TRBJ1-1, with no clear D. The CDR3 contains 15 residues. Germline lookup yields CDR1 SGHTA and CDR2 FQGNSA. The V and J ends lost 4 bases and 4 bases respectively, with 16 bases between them.

The V call is TRBV4-1, the J call TRBJ2-1, with 9 positions matching TRBD2. Germline CDR1 and CDR2: MGHRA and YSYEKL. J was trimmed by 4 bases and V by 4 bases; bases with no gene match: 2. The CDR3 is 14 amino acids. This CDR3 reads CASSRGGGYNEQFF. CDR3 in DNA: TGCGCCAGCAGCCGCGGGGGGGGATACAATGAGCAGTTCTTC.

In its sample, this clone was seen a few times. The J gene is TRBJ2-5, the V gene TRBV4-2; TRBD2 matches 11 bases. The germline gives CDR1 LGHNA, CDR2 YNFKEQ. This CDR3 has 16 residues. The V segment lost 5 bases and the J segment 5 bases; nucleotides outside the gene matches: 10. The DNA of the CDR3 is TGTGCCAGCAGCTTTAGCGGGGGGGCTTCTCAGGAGACCCAGTACTTC. Its protein is CASSFSGGASQETQYF.

The chain is built from TRBV6-1 and TRBJ2-1; 10 bases match TRBD2. The CDR3 has 15 residues. V was clipped by 9 bases and J by 0 bases; unmatched bases: 5. The germline V gene encodes CDR1 MNHNS and CDR2 SASEGT. The CDR3 coding sequence is TGTGCCAGTAGGACTAGCGGTAACTCCTACAATGAGCAGTTCTTC. It is translated as CASRTSGNSYNEQFF.

This chain links TRBV7-2 with TRBJ2-3, with 8 bases fitting TRBD2. Germline CDR1 is SGHTA and CDR2 is FQGNSA. V shed 2 bases and J 3 bases; nucleotides not matched to a gene: 10. The CDR3 sequence is 17 residues long. CDR3 loop: CASSLRVASGRTDTQYF. The CDR3 DNA follows: TGTGCCAGCAGCTTAAGGGTTGCTAGCGGGCGGACAGATACGCAGTATTTT.

This chain links TRBV28 with TRBJ1-6; TRBD1 agrees at 12 bases. The CDR3 contains 15 residues. From germline, CDR1 is MDHEN and CDR2 SYDVKM. V lost 6 bases and J lost 9; bases outside the gene matches: 6. This CDR3 reads CASSRGTGGVSPLHF. The CDR3, as DNA: TGTGCCAGCAGCCGGGGGACAGGGGGCGTTTCACCCCTCCACTTT.